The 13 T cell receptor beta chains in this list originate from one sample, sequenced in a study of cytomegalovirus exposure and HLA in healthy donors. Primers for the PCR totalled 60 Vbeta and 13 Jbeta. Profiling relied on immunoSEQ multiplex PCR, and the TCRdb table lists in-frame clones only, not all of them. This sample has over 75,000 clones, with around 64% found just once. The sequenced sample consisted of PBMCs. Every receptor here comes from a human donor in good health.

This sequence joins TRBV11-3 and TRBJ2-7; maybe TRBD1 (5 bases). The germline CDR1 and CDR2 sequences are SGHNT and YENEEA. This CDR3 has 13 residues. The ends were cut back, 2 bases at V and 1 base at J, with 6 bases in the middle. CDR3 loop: CASSLQGSYEQYF. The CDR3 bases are TGTGCCAGCAGCTTACAGGGTTCCTACGAGCAGTACTTC.

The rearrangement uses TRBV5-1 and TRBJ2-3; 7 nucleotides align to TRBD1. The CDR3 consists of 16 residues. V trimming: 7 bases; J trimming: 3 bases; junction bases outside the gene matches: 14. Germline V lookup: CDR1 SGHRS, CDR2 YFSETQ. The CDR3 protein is CASRPNPGRGTDTQYF. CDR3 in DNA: TGCGCCAGCCGCCCCAACCCTGGCAGGGGGACAGATACGCAGTATTTT.

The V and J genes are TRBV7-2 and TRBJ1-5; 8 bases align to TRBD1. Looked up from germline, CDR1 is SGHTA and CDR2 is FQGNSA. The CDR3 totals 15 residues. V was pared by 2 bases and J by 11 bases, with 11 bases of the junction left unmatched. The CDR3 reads CASSLYGQGARAQHF. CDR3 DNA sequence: TGTGCCAGCAGCTTATATGGACAGGGAGCGCGGGCCCAGCATTTT.

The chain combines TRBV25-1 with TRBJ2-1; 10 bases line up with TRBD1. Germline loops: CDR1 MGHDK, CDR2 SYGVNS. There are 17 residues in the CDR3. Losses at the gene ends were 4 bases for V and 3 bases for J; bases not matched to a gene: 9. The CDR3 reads CASSAPPGTGVYNEQFF. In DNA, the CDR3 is TGTGCCAGCAGTGCCCCCCCCGGGACAGGGGTCTACAATGAGCAGTTCTTC.

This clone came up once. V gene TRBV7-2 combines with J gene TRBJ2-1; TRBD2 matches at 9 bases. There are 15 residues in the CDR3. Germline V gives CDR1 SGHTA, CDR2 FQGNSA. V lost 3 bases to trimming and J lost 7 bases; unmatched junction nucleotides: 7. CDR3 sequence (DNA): TGTGCCAGCAGCTTTGTTGCCGCGGGGGGGAATGAGCAGTTCTTC. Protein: CASSFVAAGGNEQFF.

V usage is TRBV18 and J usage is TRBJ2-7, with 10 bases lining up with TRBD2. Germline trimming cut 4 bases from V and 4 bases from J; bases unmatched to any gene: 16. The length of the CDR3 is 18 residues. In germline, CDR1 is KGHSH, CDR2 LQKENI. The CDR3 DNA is TGTGCCAGCTCACTAGAATCGCGGGGGGCTAGCGGGGGATACGAGCAGTACTTC. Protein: CASSLESRGASGGYEQYF.

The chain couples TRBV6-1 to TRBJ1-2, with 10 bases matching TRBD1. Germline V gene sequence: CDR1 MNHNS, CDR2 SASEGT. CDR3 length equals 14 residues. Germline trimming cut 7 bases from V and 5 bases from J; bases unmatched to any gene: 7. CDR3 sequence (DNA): TGTGCCAGCAATACGGACAGGGGGGGGTATGGCTACACCTTC. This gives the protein CASNTDRGGYGYTF.

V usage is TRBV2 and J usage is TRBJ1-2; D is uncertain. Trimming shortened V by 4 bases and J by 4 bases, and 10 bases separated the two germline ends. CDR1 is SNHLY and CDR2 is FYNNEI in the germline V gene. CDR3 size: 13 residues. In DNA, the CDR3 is TGTGCCAGCAGTGGTGGGGAGGGCTATGGCTACACCTTC. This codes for CASSGGEGYGYTF.

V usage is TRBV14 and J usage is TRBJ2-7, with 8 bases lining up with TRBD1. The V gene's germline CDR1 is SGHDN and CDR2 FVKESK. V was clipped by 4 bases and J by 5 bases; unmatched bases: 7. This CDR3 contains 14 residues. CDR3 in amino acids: CASSLGQGFDEQYF. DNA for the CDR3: TGTGCCAGCAGCCTTGGACAGGGATTCGACGAGCAGTACTTC.

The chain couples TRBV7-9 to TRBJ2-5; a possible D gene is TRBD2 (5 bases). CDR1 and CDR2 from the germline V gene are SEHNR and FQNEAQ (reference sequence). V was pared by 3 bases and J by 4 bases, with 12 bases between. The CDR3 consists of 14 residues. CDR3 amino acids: CASSFVGERETQYF. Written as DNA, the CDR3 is TGTGCCAGCAGCTTCGTTGGGGAGCGAGAGACCCAGTACTTC.

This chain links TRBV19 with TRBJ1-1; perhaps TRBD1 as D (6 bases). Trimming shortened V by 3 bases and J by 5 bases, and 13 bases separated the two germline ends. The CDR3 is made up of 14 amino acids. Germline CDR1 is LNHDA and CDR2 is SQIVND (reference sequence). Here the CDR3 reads CASSISWGRTEAFF. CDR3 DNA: TGTGCCAGTAGTATCTCATGGGGGCGTACTGAAGCTTTCTTT.

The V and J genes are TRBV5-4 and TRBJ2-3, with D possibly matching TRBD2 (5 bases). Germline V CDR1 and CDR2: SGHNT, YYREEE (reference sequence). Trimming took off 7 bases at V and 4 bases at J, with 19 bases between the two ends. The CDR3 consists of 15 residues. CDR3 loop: CASRRNSAFSDTQYF. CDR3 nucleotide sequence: TGTGCCAGCCGGAGGAACAGTGCCTTCTCAGATACGCAGTATTTT.

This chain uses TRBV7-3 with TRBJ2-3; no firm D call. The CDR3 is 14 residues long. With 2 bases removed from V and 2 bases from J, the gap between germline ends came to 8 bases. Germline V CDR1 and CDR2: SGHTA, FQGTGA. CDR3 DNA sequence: TGTGCCAGCAGCTTAGCGCATTCCACAGATACGCAGTATTTT. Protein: CASSLAHSTDTQYF.